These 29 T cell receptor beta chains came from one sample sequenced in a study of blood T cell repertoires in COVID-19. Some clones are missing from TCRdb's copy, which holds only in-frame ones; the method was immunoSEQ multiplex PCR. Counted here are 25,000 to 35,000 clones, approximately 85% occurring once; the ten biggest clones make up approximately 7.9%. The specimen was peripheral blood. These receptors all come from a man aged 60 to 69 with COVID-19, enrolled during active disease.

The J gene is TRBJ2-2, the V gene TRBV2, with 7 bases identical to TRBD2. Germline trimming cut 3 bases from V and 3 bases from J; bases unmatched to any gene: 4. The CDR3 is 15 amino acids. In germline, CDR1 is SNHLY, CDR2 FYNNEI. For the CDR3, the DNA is TGTGCCAGCAGTGAGACTAGCTCCCACACCGGGGAGCTGTTTTTT. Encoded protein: CASSETSSHTGELFF.

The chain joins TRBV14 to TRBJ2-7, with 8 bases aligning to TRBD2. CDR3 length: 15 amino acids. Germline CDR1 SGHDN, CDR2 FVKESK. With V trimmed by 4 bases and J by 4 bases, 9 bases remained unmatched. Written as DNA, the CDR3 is TGTGCCAGCAGCCTTCTTAGCGGGAAACTGTACGAGCAGTACTTC. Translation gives CASSLLSGKLYEQYF.

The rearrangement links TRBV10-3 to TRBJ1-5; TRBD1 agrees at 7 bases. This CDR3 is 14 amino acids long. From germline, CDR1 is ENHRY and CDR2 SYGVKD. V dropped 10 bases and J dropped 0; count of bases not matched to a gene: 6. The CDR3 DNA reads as TGTGCCACCGGGACAGAAATTAGCAATCAGCCCCAGCATTTT. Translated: CATGTEISNQPQHF.

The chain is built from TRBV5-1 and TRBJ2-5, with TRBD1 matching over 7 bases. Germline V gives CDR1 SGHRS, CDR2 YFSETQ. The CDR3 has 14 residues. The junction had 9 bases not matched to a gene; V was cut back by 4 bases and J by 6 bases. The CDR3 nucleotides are TGCGCCAGCAGCCCAGACAGGGATCTACAGACCCAGTACTTC. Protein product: CASSPDRDLQTQYF.

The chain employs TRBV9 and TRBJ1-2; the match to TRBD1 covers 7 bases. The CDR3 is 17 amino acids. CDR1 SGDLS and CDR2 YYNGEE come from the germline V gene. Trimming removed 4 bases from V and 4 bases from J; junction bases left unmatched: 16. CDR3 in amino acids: CASSTPGTANLGYGYTF. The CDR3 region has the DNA TGTGCCAGCAGCACTCCCGGGACAGCGAACTTGGGCTATGGCTACACCTTC.

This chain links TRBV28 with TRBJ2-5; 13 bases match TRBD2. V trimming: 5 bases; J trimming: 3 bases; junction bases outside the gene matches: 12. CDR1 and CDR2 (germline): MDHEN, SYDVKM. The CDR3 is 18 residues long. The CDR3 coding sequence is TGTGCCAGCAGTCGACCGGGACTAGCGGGAATGCAGGAAGAGACCCAGTACTTC. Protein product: CASSRPGLAGMQEETQYF.

In nucleotides, the CDR3 is TGTGCCAGCAGCGCTCAAGATCTAGGAAACACCATATATTTT. Residues: CASSAQDLGNTIYF. The chain has TRBV9 and TRBJ1-3; D unclear. Germline V lookup: CDR1 SGDLS, CDR2 YYNGEE. Trimming shortened V by 3 bases and J by 4 bases, and 11 bases separated the two germline ends. This CDR3 has 14 amino acids.

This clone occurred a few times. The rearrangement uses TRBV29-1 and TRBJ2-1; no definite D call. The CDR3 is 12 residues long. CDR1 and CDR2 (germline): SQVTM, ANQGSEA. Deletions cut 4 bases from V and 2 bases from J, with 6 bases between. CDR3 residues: CSVGVAYNEQFF. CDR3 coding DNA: TGCAGCGTTGGAGTAGCCTACAATGAGCAGTTCTTC.

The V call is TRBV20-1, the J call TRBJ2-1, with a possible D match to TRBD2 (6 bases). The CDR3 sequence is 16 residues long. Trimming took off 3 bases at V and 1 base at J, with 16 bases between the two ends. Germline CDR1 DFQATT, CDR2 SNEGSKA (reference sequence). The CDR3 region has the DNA TGCAGTGCTAGTGAGGGACTGTCGATTTCCTACAATGAGCAGTTCTTC. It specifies CSASEGLSISYNEQFF.

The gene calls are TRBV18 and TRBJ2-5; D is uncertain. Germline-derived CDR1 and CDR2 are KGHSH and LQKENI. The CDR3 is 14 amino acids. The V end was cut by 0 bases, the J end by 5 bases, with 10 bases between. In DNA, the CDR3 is TGTGCCAGCTCACCACCGTTAGCCACTGAGACCCAGTACTTC. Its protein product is CASSPPLATETQYF.

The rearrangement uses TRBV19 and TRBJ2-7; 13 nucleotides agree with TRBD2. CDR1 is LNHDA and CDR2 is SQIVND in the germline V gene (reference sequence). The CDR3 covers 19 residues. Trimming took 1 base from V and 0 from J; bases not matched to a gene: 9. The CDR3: CASSIARTSGRPSSYEQYF. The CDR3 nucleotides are TGTGCCAGTAGTATAGCCCGGACTAGCGGGAGACCATCCTCCTACGAGCAGTACTTC.

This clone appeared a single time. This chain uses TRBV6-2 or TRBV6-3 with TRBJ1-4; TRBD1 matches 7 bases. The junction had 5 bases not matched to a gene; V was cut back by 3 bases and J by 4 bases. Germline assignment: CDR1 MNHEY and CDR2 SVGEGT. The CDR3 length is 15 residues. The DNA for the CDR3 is TGTGCCAGCAGTTATCCGGACAGGAATAATGAAAAACTGTTTTTT. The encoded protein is CASSYPDRNNEKLFF.

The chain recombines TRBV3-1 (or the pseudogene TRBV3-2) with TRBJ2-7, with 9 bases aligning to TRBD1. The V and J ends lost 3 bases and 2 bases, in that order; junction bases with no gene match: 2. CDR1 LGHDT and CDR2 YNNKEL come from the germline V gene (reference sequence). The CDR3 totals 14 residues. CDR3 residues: CASSQNRGPYEQYF. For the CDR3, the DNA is TGTGCCAGCAGCCAGAACAGGGGGCCCTACGAGCAGTACTTC.

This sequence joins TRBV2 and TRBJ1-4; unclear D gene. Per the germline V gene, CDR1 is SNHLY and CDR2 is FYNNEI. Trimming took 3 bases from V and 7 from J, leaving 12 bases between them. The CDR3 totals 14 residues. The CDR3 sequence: CASSDWQEREKLFF. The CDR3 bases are TGTGCCAGCAGTGATTGGCAGGAACGTGAAAAACTGTTTTTT.

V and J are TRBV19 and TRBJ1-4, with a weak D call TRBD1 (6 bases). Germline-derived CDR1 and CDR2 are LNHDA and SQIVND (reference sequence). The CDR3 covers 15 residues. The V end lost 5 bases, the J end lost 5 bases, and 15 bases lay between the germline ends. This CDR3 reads CASSWKGQSNEKLFF. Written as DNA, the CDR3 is TGTGCCAGTAGTTGGAAAGGACAGTCGAATGAAAAACTGTTTTTT.

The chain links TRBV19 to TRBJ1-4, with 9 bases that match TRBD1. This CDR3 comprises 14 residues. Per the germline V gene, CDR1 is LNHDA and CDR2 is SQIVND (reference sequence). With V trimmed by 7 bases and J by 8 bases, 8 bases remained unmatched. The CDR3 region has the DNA TGTGCCAGTACCTTACAGGGGGCGAGCGAAAAACTGTTTTTT. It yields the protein CASTLQGASEKLFF.

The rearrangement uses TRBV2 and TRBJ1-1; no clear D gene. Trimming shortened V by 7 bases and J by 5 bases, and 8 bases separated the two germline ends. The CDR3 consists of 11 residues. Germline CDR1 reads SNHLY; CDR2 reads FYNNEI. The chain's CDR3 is CASNRETEAFF. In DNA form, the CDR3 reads TGTGCCAGCAACCGCGAGACTGAAGCTTTCTTT.

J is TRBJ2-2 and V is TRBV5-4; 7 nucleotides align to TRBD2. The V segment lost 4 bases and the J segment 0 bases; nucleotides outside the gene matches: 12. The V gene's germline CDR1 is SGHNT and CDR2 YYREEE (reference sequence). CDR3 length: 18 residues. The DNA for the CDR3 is TGTGCCAGCAGCAGGGACCTTCCGGGAGGAACGAACACCGGGGAGCTGTTTTTT. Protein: CASSRDLPGGTNTGELFF.

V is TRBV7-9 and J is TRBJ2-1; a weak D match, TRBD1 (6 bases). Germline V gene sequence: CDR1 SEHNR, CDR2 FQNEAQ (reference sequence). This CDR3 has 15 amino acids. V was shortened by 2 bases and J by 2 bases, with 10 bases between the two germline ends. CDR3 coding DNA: TGTGCCAGCAGCTTAATAAGGGGGACCTACAATGAGCAGTTCTTC. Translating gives CASSLIRGTYNEQFF.

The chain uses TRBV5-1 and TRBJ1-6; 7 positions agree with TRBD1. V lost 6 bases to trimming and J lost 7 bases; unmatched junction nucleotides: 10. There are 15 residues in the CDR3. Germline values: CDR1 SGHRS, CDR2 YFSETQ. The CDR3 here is CASTTGAAGNSPLHF. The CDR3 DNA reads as TGCGCCAGCACCACAGGGGCGGCAGGGAATTCACCCCTCCACTTT.

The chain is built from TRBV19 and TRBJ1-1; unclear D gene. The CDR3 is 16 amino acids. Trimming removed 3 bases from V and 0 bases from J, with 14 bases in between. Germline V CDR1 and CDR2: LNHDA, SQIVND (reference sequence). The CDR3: CASSIGKNLMNTEAFF. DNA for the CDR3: TGTGCCAGTAGTATCGGGAAGAACTTAATGAACACTGAAGCTTTCTTT.

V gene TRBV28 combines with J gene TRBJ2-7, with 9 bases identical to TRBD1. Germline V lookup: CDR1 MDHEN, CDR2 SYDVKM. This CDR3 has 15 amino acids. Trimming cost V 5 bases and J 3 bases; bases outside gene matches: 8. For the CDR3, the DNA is TGTGCCAGCAGTACCGGGACAGGGAGCCACTACGAGCAGTACTTC. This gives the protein CASSTGTGSHYEQYF.

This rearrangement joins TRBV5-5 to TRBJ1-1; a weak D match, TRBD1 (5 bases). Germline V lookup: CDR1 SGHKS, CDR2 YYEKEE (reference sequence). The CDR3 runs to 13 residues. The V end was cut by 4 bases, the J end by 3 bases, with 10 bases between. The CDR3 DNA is TGTGCCAGCAGCCAGGGTTTAGACACTGAAGCTTTCTTT. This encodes CASSQGLDTEAFF.

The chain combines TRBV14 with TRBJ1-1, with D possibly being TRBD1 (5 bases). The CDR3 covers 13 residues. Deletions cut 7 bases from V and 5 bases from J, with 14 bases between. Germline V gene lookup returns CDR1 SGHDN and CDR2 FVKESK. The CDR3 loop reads CASTTDLRTEAFF. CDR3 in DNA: TGTGCCAGCACGACAGATCTACGGACTGAAGCTTTCTTT.

This CDR3 reads CASSPGVYTF. DNA for the CDR3: TGTGCCAGCAGCCCGGGGGTCTACACCTTC. The chain carries TRBV7-6 and TRBJ1-2; D is perhaps TRBD1 (5 bases). Germline loops: CDR1 SGHVS, CDR2 FNYEAQ. Trimming cost V 5 bases and J 10 bases, with 8 bases left between them. The CDR3 covers 10 residues.

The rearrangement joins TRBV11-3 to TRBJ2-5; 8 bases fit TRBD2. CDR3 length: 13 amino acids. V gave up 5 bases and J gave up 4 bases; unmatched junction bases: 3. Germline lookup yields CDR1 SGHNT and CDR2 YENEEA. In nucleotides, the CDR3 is TGTGCCAGCAGCAAAGCGGGAGCAGAGACCCAGTACTTC. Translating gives CASSKAGAETQYF.

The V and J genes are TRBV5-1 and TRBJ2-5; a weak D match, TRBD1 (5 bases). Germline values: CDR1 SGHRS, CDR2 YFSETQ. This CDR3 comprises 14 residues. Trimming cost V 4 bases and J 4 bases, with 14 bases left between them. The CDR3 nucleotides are TGCGCCAGCAGCCCCGCGGCAGGGTTAGAGACCCAGTACTTC. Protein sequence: CASSPAAGLETQYF.

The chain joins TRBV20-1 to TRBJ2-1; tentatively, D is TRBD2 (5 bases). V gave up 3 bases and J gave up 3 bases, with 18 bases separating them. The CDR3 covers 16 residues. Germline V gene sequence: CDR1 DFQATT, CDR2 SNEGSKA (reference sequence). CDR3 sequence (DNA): TGCAGTGCTAGTGTACTAGGGTCGGGAAGCTACAATGAGCAGTTCTTC. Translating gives CSASVLGSGSYNEQFF.

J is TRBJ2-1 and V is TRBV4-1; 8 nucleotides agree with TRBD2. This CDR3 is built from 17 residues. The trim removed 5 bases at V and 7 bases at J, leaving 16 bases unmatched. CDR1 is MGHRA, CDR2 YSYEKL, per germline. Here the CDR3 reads CASSTPGSGKISNEQFF. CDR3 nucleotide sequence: TGCGCCAGCAGCACCCCGGGTAGCGGGAAAATCTCAAATGAGCAGTTCTTC.